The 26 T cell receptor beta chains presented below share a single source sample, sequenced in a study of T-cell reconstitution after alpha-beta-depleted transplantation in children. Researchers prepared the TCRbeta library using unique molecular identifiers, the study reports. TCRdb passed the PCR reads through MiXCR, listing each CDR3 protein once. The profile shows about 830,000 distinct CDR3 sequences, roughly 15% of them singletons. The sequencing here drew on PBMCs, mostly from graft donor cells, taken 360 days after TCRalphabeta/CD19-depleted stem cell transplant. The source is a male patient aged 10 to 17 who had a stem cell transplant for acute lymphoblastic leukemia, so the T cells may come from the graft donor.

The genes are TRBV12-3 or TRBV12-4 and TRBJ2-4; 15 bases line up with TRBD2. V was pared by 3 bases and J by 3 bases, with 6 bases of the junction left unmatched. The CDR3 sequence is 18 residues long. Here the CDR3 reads CASSFGLAGGPGKNIQYF. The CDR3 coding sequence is TGTGCCAGCAGTTTCGGACTAGCGGGAGGGCCCGGCAAAAACATTCAGTACTTC.

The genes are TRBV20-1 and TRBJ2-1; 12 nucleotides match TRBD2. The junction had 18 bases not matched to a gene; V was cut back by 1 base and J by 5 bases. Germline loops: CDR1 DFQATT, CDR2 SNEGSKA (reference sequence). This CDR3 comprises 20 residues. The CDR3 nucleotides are TGCAGTGCTAGAGGCCTAGCCGGGACTAGCGGGTTCCTTTCTCACAATGAGCAGTTCTTC. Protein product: CSARGLAGTSGFLSHNEQFF.

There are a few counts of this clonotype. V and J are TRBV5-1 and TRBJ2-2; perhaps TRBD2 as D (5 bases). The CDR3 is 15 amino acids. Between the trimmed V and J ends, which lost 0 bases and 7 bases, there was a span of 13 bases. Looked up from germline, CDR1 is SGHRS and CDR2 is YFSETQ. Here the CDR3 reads CASSLVGGFHGELFF. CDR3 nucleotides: TGCGCCAGCAGCTTGGTTGGCGGGTTCCACGGGGAGCTGTTTTTT. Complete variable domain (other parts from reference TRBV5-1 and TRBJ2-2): KAGVTQTPRYLIKTRGQQVTLSCSPISGHRSVSWYQQTPGQGLQFLFEYFSETQRNKGNFPGRFSGRQFSNSRSEMNVSTLELGDSALYLCASSLVGGFHGELFFGEGSRLTVL.

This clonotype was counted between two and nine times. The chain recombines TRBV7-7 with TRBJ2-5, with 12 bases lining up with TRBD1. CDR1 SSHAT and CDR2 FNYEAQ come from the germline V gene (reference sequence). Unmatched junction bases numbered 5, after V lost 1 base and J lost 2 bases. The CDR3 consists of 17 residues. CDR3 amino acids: CASSLVAGQGAQETQYF. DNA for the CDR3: TGTGCCAGCAGCTTAGTAGCGGGACAGGGGGCTCAAGAGACCCAGTACTTC. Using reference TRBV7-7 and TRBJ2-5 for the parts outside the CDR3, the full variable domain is GAGVSQSPRYKVTKRGQDVTLRCDPISSHATLYWYQQALGQGPEFLTYFNYEAQPDKSGLPSDRFSAERPEGSISTLTIQRTEQRDSAMYRCASSLVAGQGAQETQYFGPGTRLLVL.

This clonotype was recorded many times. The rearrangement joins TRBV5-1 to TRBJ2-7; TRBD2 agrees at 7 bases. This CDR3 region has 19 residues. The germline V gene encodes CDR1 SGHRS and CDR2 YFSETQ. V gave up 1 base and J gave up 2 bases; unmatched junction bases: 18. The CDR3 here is CASSLPASAPTSNPYEQYF. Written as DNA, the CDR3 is TGCGCCAGCAGCTTGCCCGCGTCCGCACCGACTAGCAACCCCTACGAGCAGTACTTC.

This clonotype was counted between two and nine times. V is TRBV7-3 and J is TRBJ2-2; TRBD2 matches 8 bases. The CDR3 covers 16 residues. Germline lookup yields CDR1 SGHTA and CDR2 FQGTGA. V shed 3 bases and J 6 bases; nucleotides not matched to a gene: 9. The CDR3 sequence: CASSFLYRAGAGELFF. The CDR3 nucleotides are TGTGCCAGCAGCTTCCTTTACCGAGCGGGAGCCGGGGAGCTGTTTTTT.

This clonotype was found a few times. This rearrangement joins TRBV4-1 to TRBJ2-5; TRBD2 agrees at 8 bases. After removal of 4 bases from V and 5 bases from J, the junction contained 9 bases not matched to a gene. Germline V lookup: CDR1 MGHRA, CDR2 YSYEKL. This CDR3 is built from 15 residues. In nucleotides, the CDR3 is TGCGCCAGCAGCCGCCCCACTAGCGGACGGGAGACCCAGTACTTC. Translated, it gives CASSRPTSGRETQYF.

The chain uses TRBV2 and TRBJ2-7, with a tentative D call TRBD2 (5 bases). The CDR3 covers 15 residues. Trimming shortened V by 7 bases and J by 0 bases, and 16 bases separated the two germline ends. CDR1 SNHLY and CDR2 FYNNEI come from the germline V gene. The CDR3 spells CASMEGLLLSYEQYF. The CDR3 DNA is TGTGCCAGCATGGAAGGACTTTTGCTCTCCTACGAGCAGTACTTC.

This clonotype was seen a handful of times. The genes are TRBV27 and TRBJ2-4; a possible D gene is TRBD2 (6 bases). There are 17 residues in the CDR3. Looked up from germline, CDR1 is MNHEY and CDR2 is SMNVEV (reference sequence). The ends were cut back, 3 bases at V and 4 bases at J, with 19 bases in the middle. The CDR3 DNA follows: TGTGCCAGCAGTTTCTCTCCTAGCCGGGGGTCAAAAAACATTCAGTACTTC. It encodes CASSFSPSRGSKNIQYF.

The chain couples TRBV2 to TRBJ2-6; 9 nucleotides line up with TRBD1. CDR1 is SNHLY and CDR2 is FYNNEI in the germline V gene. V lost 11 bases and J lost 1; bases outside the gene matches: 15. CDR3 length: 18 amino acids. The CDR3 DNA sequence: TGTGCCTTCTGTTTCGAGGGACAGGGACGGTCTGGGGCCAACGTCCTGACTTTC. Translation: CAFCFEGQGRSGANVLTF.

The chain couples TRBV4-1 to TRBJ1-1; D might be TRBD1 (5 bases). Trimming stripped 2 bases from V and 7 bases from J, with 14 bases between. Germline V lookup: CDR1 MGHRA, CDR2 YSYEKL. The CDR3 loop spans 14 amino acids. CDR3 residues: CASSQSSGKGEAFF. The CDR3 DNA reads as TGCGCCAGCAGCCAATCCTCAGGGAAGGGTGAAGCTTTCTTT.

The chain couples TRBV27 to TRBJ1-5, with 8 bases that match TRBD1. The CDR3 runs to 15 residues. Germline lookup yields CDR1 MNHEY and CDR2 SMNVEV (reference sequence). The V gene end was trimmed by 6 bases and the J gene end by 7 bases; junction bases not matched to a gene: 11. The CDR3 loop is CASSPIGQGGQPQHF. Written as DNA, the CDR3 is TGTGCCAGCAGCCCGATCGGACAGGGAGGACAGCCCCAGCATTTT.

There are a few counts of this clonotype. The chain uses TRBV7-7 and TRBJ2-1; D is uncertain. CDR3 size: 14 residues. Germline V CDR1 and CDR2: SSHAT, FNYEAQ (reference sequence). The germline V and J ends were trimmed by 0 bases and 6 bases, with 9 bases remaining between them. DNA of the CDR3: TGTGCCAGCAGCTTAGCGCCCCGCGGCAATGAGCAGTTCTTC. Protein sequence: CASSLAPRGNEQFF.

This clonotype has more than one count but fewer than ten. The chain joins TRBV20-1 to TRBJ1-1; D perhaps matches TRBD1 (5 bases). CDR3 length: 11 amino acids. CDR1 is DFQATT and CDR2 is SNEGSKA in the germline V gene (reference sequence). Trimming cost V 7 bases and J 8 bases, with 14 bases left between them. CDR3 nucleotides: TGCAGTGGGGCCCGGGGCCTAGAAGCTTTCTTT. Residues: CSGARGLEAFF.

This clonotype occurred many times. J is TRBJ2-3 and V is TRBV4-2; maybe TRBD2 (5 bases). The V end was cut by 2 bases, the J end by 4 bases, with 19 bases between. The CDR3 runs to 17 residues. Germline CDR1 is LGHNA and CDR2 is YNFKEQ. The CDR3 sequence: CASSQSSLGESPDTQYF. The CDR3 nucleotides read TGTGCCAGCAGCCAAAGCTCCCTGGGAGAGAGCCCAGATACGCAGTATTTT.

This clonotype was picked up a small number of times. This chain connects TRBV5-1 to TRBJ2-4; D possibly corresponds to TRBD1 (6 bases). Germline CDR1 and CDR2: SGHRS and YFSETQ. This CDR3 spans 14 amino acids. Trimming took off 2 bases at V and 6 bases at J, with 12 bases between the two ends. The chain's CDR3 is CASSLEQGLNIQYF. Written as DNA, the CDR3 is TGCGCCAGCAGCTTAGAACAGGGATTAAACATTCAGTACTTC. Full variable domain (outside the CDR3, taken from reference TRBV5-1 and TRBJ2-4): KAGVTQTPRYLIKTRGQQVTLSCSPISGHRSVSWYQQTPGQGLQFLFEYFSETQRNKGNFPGRFSGRQFSNSRSEMNVSTLELGDSALYLCASSLEQGLNIQYFGAGTRLSVL.

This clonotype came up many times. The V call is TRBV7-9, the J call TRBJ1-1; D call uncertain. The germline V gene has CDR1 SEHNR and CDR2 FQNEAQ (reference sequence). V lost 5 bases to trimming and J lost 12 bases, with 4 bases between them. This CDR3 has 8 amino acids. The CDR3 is CASSPSFF. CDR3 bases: TGTGCCAGCAGCCCTTCTTTCTTT.

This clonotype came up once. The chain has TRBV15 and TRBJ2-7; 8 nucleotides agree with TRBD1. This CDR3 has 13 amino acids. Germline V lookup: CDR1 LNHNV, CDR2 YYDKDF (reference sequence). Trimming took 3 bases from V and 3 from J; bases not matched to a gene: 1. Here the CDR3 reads CATSRGQVYEQYF. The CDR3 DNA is TGTGCCACCAGCAGGGGACAGGTCTACGAGCAGTACTTC. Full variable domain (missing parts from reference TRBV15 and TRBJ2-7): DAMVIQNPRYQVTQFGKPVTLSCSQTLNHNVMYWYQQKSSQAPKLLFHYYDKDFNNEADTPDNFQSRRPNTSFCFLDIRSPGLGDTAMYLCATSRGQVYEQYFGPGTRLTVT.

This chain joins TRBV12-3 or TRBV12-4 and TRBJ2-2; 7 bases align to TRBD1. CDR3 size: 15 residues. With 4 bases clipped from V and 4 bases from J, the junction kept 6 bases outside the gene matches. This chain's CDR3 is CASSWGQPGTGELFF. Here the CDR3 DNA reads TGTGCCAGCAGTTGGGGACAGCCGGGCACCGGGGAGCTGTTTTTT.

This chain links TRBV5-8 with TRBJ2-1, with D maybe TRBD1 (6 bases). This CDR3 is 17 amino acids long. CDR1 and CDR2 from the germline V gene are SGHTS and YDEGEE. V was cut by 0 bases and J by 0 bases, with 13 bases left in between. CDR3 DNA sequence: TGTGCCAGCAGCTTGGGCCTCGACAGGAGCTCCTACAATGAGCAGTTCTTC. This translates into CASSLGLDRSSYNEQFF.

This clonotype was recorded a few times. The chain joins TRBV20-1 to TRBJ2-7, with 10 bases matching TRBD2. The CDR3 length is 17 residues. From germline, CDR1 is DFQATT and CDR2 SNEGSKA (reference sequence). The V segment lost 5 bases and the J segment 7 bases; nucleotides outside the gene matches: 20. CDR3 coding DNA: TGCAGTGCTCGATTAGCGGGAGGTCAATTTCGAAAGCGGGAGCAGTACTTC. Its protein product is CSARLAGGQFRKREQYF.

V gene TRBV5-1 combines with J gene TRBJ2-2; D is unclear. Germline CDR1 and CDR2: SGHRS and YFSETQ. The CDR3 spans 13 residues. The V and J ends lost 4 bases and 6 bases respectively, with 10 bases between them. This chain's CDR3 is CASSTLMAGELFF. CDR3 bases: TGCGCCAGCAGCACCTTAATGGCCGGGGAGCTGTTTTTT.

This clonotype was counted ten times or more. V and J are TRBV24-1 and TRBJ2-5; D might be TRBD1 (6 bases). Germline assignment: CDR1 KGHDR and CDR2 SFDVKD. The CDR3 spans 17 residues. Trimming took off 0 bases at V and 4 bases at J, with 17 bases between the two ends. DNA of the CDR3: TGTGCCACCAGTGATTTGGGGGGCCTAGGCTCCGGAGAGACCCAGTACTTC. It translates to CATSDLGGLGSGETQYF.

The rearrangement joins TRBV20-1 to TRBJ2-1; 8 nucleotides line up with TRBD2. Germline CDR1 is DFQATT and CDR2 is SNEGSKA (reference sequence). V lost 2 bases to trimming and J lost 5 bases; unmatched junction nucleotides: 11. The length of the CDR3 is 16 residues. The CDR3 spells CSARPPRLARDNEQFF. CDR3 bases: TGCAGTGCTAGACCCCCCCGACTAGCGAGAGACAATGAGCAGTTCTTC.

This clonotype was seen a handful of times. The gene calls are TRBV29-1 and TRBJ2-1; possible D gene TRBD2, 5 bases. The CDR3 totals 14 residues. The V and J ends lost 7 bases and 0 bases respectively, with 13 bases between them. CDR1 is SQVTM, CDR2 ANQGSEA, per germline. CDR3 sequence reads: CSAGQRSSYNEQFF. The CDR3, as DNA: TGCAGCGCCGGGCAGCGGAGCTCCTACAATGAGCAGTTCTTC.

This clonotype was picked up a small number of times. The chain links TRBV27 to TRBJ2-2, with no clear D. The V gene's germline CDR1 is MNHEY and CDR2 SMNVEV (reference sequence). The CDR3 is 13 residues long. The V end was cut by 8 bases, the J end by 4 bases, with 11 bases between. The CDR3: CASGRILTGELFF. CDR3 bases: TGTGCCAGCGGCCGTATCCTCACCGGGGAGCTGTTTTTT.